This T cell receptor (beta chain) was documented in a study of shared clonotypes between healthy human individuals. Findings and limits, study-wide: It was anticipated that sequencing depth would influence how many clonotypes donors shared. Clonotypes that were shared across a handful of donors made up around 5% of naive CD4 clonotypes.

This CDR3 comprises 12 residues. Germline V lookup: CDR1 GTSNPN, CDR2 SVGIG (reference sequence). Using around 200 ng DNA, about 30,000 T cell genomes, the sorted-subset replicate PCRs were run. The repertoire was sequenced with immunoSEQ multiplex PCR; TCRdb's copy has only in-frame clones and lacks some. The sample gives nearly 1 million clones, 70% to 85% of which show up once; about 1.5% is in the top ten. This clone came up once. Its antigen is unknown. At one end, the junction sequence differs from germline, possibly due to a read error. Splitting the CD4+ cells yielded a CD45RA+ naive subset and a CD45RA-negative memory subset.

The source material was memory CD4+ T cells sorted from blood. The subset was: CD45RA-negative fraction. The receptor comes from a young man in good health. This chain links TRBV30 with TRBJ2-3, with D perhaps assigned TRBD1 or TRBD2 (6 bases each). CDR3 sequence (DNA): TGTGCCTGGGAGGGGGGCACAGATACGCGGTATTTT. Amino acid sequence: CAWEGGTDTRYF.